This T cell receptor beta chain was recorded in a study of blood T cell repertoires in COVID-19. Assay used: immunoSEQ multiplex PCR; TCRdb lists only in-frame clones, some missing. Among about 120,000 clones listed, approximately 90% were seen once. The sequencing input was peripheral blood. This TCR was sampled from a human donor in a cohort sampled during active COVID-19.

The CDR3 DNA sequence: TGTGCCAGCAGCCTACACTCTAGCGGGCCCGTCAATGAGCAGTTCTTC. Its translation: CASSLHSSGPVNEQFF. This chain connects TRBV5-6 to TRBJ2-1; TRBD2 agrees at 8 bases. The CDR3 extends over 16 amino acids. CDR1 is SGHDT, CDR2 YYEEEE, per germline. The J segment lost 6 bases and the V segment lost 4 bases, leaving 12 bases of the junction unmatched.